The entry below gives a single TCR beta chain sequence along with its context. Its antigen remains unknown. This sample was taken from a study of cytomegalovirus exposure and HLA in healthy donors. General study findings and limits: Earlier findings revealed that most TCR beta V segments proved productive either about 87% or about 30% of the time.

The PCR employed 60 Vbeta primers together with 13 Jbeta primers. Sequenced by immunoSEQ multiplex PCR; TCRdb stores in-frame clones only, minus some. The sample records about 150,000 clones, about 80% being singletons. The clonotype originates from a woman aged 50 to 65 in good health and CMV-seropositive. The sample comprised PBMCs.

In DNA, the CDR3 is TGCGCCAGCAGTGCTATCGAAGCCTATGGCTACACCTTC. Encoded protein: CASSAIEAYGYTF. This rearrangement joins TRBV10-2 to TRBJ1-2, with D uncertain. The CDR3 extends over 13 amino acids. CDR1 WSHSY and CDR2 SAAADI come from the germline V gene. The V end was cut by 4 bases, the J end by 4 bases, with 10 bases between.